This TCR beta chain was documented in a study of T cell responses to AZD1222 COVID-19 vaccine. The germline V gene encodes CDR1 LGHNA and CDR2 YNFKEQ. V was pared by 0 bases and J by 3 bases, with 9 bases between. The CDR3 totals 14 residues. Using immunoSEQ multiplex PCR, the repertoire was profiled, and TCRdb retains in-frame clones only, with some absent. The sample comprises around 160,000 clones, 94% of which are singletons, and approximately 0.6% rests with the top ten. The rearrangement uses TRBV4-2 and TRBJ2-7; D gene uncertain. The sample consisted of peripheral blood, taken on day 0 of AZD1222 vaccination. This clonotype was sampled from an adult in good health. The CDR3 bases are TGTGCCAGCAGCCAAGAGTCGGGTCTCTACGAGCAGTACTTC. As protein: CASSQESGLYEQYF.